This is a list of T cell receptor beta chains from one sample in a study of T cells in Graves' hyperthyroidism and ophthalmopathy. TCRdb processed the multiplex PCR reads anew with MiXCR; each CDR3 protein has one entry. This table holds 600,000 to 850,000 distinct CDR3 sequences, about 19% found once. The sample taken for sequencing was blood. The receptors were sampled from a woman aged 45-65 years with Graves' hyperthyroidism that later progressed to Graves' ophthalmopathy. CDR3s include the opening cysteine and the closing phenylalanine or tryptophan. The D gene is left open where the match is weak. Clone sizes are given selectively: once, few, many, or a class where the clone is expanded.

TRBV6-5,TRBJ2-7,TRBD1,-,TGTGCCAGCAGTTACTCGAAGGACAGGAGCTCCTACGAGCAGTACTTC,CASSYSKDRSSYEQYF
TRBV19,TRBJ1-5,TRBD1,-,TGTGCCAGTAGTCAGCCCGGGACAGGGAACCAGCCCCAGCATTTT,CASSQPGTGNQPQHF
TRBV5-1,TRBJ2-1,-,many,TGCGCCAGCAGCTTGGGGACAGCATCCTACAATGAGCAGTTCTTC,CASSLGTASYNEQFF
TRBV18,TRBJ1-2,TRBD1,many,TGTGCCAGCAGTCCAGGGACAGCTATCTATGGCTACACCTTC,CASSPGTAIYGYTF
TRBV27,TRBJ1-5,TRBD1,-,TGTGCCAGCAGTTTTTTATCCCCACAGGGGGTAGGCAATCAGCCCCAGCATTTT,CASSFLSPQGVGNQPQHF
TRBV20-1,TRBJ2-2,-,few,TGCAGTGCGCTTACCCGGTCCGGGGAGCTGTTTTTT,CSALTRSGELFF
TRBV10-3,TRBJ2-2,-,-,TGTGCCATCAGACCTAACACCGGGGAGCTGTTTTTT,CAIRPNTGELFF
TRBV5-1,TRBJ1-6,TRBD1,few,TGCGCCAGCAGCTTGCGGACAGGACCTAATTCACCCCTCCACTTT,CASSLRTGPNSPLHF
TRBV29-1,TRBJ2-1,-,-,TGCAGCGTTGACAGGAGTAGGGACAATGAGCAGTTCTTC,CSVDRSRDNEQFF
TRBV20-1,TRBJ1-5,-,many,TGCAGTGCTCGCGGGAATAGCAATCAGCCCCAGCATTTT,CSARGNSNQPQHF
TRBV15,TRBJ2-7,TRBD1,many,TGTGCCACCAGCGACAGGGACGGCTACTACGAGCAGTACTTC,CATSDRDGYYEQYF
TRBV2,TRBJ2-7,TRBD2,many,TGTGCCAGCAGGGTACGGGGGGGCATCCACGAGCAGTACTTC,CASRVRGGIHEQYF
TRBV7-8,TRBJ1-1,-,few,TGTGCCAGCAGCTTTGCAGGGGTAATATTTACTGAAGCTTTCTTT,CASSFAGVIFTEAFF
TRBV18,TRBJ2-3,-,many,TGTGCCAGCTCACCACGGTCGGCTAGCACAGATACGCAGTATTTT,CASSPRSASTDTQYF
TRBV19,TRBJ1-2,-,few,TGTGCCAGTAGCTTCATAAACGGGGGCTACACCTTC,CASSFINGGYTF
TRBV12-3/TRBV12-4,TRBJ2-6,TRBD1,few,TGTGCCAGCAGGCTACAGGGGGCTTGGGCTGGGGCCAACGTCCTGACTTTC,CASRLQGAWAGANVLTF
TRBV5-1,TRBJ1-5,TRBD1,-,TGCGCCAGCAGCCCCGGGACAGGGCAAGCTTATAGCAATCAGCCCCAGCATTTT,CASSPGTGQAYSNQPQHF
TRBV15,TRBJ2-7,TRBD2,few,TGTGCCACCAGCAGAGCTGGGGAGGGCTACGAGCAGTACTTC,CATSRAGEGYEQYF
TRBV20-1,TRBJ2-5,-,many,TGCAGTGCTGACCGTGTGGGGGGGGCGGGGGAGACCCAGTACTTC,CSADRVGGAGETQYF
TRBV11-3,TRBJ2-1,-,many,TGTGCCAGCAGCTTATCAGGGGGGATGAAGCAGTTCTTC,CASSLSGGMKQFF
TRBV4-1,TRBJ1-4,-,-,TGCGCCAGCAGCCAAGGTACAAGGGGGGGCGAAGAAAAACTGTTTTTT,CASSQGTRGGEEKLFF
TRBV6-2/TRBV6-3,TRBJ2-5,TRBD1,-,TGTGCCAGCAGTTACCCCGGGACAGGGCGAATTCAAGAGACCCAGTACTTC,CASSYPGTGRIQETQYF
TRBV6-1,TRBJ1-3,TRBD1,-,TGTGCCAGCAGTGAGGGACAGGGACTCACCATATATTTT,CASSEGQGLTIYF
TRBV20-1,TRBJ2-7,TRBD2,-,TGCAGTGCTAGGGGTAGCGGGGGGGCTTACGAGCAGTACTTC,CSARGSGGAYEQYF
TRBV20-1,TRBJ1-2,-,few,TGCAGTGCTAGAGTTGGGACAAATTACTATGGCTACACCTTC,CSARVGTNYYGYTF
TRBV27,TRBJ1-1,-,many,TGTGCCAGCAGTTCGGGGGTGAGGACTGAAGCTTTCTTT,CASSSGVRTEAFF
TRBV4-1,TRBJ2-5,-,-,TGCGCCAGCAGCCAAGCCGGGACAAAGGGGGAGACCCAGTACTTC,CASSQAGTKGETQYF
TRBV30,TRBJ1-2,TRBD1,many,TGTGCCTGGAACCGCCTGACAGGGAGCGGCTACACCTTC,CAWNRLTGSGYTF
TRBV4-2,TRBJ1-1,-,few,TGTGCCAGCAGCCAAGCGACGGCTGACACTGAAGCTTTCTTT,CASSQATADTEAFF
TRBV12-3/TRBV12-4,TRBJ2-1,TRBD2,many,TGTGCCAGCAGTCTCACTAGCGGGGGGGCCTATGAGCAGTTCTTC,CASSLTSGGAYEQFF
TRBV14,TRBJ2-3,-,-,TGTGCCAGCAGCCAAGAAGAGTGGCGACTCCACCCAGATACGCAGTATTTT,CASSQEEWRLHPDTQYF
TRBV5-5,TRBJ1-3,-,few,TGTGCCAGCAGCTGGGCGGGGAACTCTGGAAACACCATATATTTT,CASSWAGNSGNTIYF
TRBV7-2,TRBJ2-7,-,-,TGTGCCAGCAGCTTATCTCGGGGGGCAACCTACGAGCAGTACTTC,CASSLSRGATYEQYF
TRBV27,TRBJ1-2,-,-,TGTGCCAGCAGGATGGGGGGCCACGTTAGCTATGGCTACACCTTC,CASRMGGHVSYGYTF
TRBV12-3/TRBV12-4,TRBJ1-1,-,many,TGTGCCAGCAGTGACGAGTGGGGGGCGAACACTGAAGCTTTCTTT,CASSDEWGANTEAFF
TRBV19,TRBJ2-2,TRBD2,-,TGTGCCAGTGGGGGACTAGCCGAAACCAACACCGGGGAGCTGTTTTTT,CASGGLAETNTGELFF
TRBV2,TRBJ1-2,-,many,TGTGCCAGCAGTGGGACAGCGATAGCGTATGGCTACACCTTC,CASSGTAIAYGYTF
TRBV3-1,TRBJ1-2,TRBD1,-,TGTGCCAGCAGCCAGGAGAGGGGGCGGGGCGGCTATGGCTACACCTTC,CASSQERGRGGYGYTF
TRBV24-1,TRBJ2-3,TRBD2,few,TGTGCCACCAGTGATTTGGCGACTAGCGGGGGGAGCGCAGATACGCAGTATTTT,CATSDLATSGGSADTQYF
TRBV12-3/TRBV12-4,TRBJ2-2,-,-,TGTGCCAGCACACGACCGGGACACACCGGGGAGCTGTTTTTT,CASTRPGHTGELFF
TRBV12-3/TRBV12-4,TRBJ1-1,-,many,TGTGCCAGCAGTTCCTCCTTGATGAACACTGAAGCTTTCTTT,CASSSSLMNTEAFF
TRBV6-5,TRBJ1-6,-,few,TGTGCCAGCAGTTACGCGGGGATCTATTCACCCCTCCACTTT,CASSYAGIYSPLHF
TRBV12-3/TRBV12-4,TRBJ1-2,-,many,TGTGCCAGCAGTCCGAGTGGGGCTAGGGGTTATGGCTACACCTTC,CASSPSGARGYGYTF
TRBV4-2,TRBJ2-5,TRBD2,-,TGTGCCAGCAGCCAAGGGAGTCGGGGGGGCCTCGGGGAGACCCAGTACTTC,CASSQGSRGGLGETQYF
TRBV12-3/TRBV12-4,TRBJ1-2,-,few,TGTGCCAGCAGTTTAATGTCGGAGTATGGCTACACCTTC,CASSLMSEYGYTF
TRBV14,TRBJ1-6,-,-,TGTGCCAGCAGCCGTCCCTATAATTCACCCCTCCACTTT,CASSRPYNSPLHF
TRBV7-9,TRBJ2-1,-,many,TGTGCCAGCAGCTTAGGAGGGTCGGGGTCCAATGAGCAGTTCTTC,CASSLGGSGSNEQFF
TRBV7-8,TRBJ1-1,-,many,TGTGCCAGCAGCACGACGGCACTGAACACTGAAGCTTTCTTT,CASSTTALNTEAFF
TRBV27,TRBJ2-3,-,few,TGTGCCAGCAGGGGACGCGATTGGGCAACGCAGTATTTT,CASRGRDWATQYF
TRBV7-9,TRBJ2-2,-,-,TGTGCCAGCAGCTGGGGGGACGGGGAGCTGTTTTTT,CASSWGDGELFF
TRBV19,TRBJ2-7,TRBD2,few,TGTGCCAGTAGTCCCGACCCCCGGACTAGCGGGGGGAATTTATACGAGCAGTACTTC,CASSPDPRTSGGNLYEQYF
TRBV7-9,TRBJ2-5,TRBD2,-,TGTGCCAGCAGCTCCGGGACTAGTCAAGAGACCCAGTACTTC,CASSSGTSQETQYF
TRBV4-1,TRBJ1-5,-,-,TGCGCCAGCAGCCAATACAGCGGCAATCAGCCCCAGCATTTT,CASSQYSGNQPQHF
TRBV9,TRBJ1-3,TRBD1,-,TGTGCCAGCAGCGTAGCTATGGCAGGGGGCTCTGGAAACACCATATATTTT,CASSVAMAGGSGNTIYF